The text below deals with one T cell receptor beta chain. Its cognate antigen is unknown. The data were produced by immunoSEQ multiplex PCR, yet TCRdb's version contains in-frame clones alone and is incomplete. The sample carries about 2 million clones, about 95% recorded once. The sample originates from a study of shared clonotypes between healthy human individuals. Overall study findings and caveats: Expectations were that clonotype sharing among donors would be affected by sequencing depth.

V lost 2 bases and J lost 7, with 12 bases in between. The CDR3 length is 15 residues. Germline CDR1 and CDR2: MNHEY and SMNVEV (reference sequence). The sequence came from a man younger than 35 in good health. Sequencing was performed on naive CD4+ T cells sorted from blood. Subset in this sample: CD45RA+ positively selected. The chain couples TRBV27 to TRBJ1-6; D not resolved. This CDR3 reads CASSLNLLGNSPLHF. CDR3 nucleotide sequence: TGTGCCAGCAGTTTAAACCTTCTGGGGAATTCACCCCTCCACTTT.